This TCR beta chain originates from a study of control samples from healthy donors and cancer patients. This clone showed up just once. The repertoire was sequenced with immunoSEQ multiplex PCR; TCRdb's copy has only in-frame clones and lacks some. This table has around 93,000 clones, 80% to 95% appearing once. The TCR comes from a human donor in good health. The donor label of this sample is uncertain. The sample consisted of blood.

Written as DNA, the CDR3 is TGTGCTAGTGGTTTGGAACAGTCCTCCCCTGGAAACACCATATATTTT. Translation: CASGLEQSSPGNTIYF. The V call is TRBV12-5, the J call TRBJ1-3, with no clear D. The germline gives CDR1 LGHNT, CDR2 FRNRAP. CDR3 length equals 16 residues. Trimming cost V 1 base and J 2 bases, with 12 bases left between them.